A selection of T cell receptor beta chains follows, all from one sample in a study of T cell changes during pregnancy in multiple sclerosis. TCRdb's copy holds only in-frame clones and misses some; the assay was immunoSEQ multiplex PCR. The repertoire holds approximately 49,000 clones, with 88% as singletons. This specimen was CD4+ T cells from peripheral blood mononuclear cells, taken in the second trimester of pregnancy. Every receptor here comes from a female donor with multiple sclerosis, enrolled in a pregnancy study. The CDR3 runs from the conserved cysteine through the conserved F or W.

v_gene	j_gene	CDR3aa
TRBV7-2	TRBJ1-2	CASSHQRTGPSYGYTF
TRBV28	TRBJ1-1	CASNLQPVNTEAFF
TRBV5-1	NA	CASSSRQSYEQYF
TRBV2	TRBJ2-5	CASSLGLAAETQYF
TRBV5-1	TRBJ2-3	CASSSSTDTQYF
TRBV25-1	TRBJ1-3	CASSTGTGSSGNTIYF
TRBV12-5	TRBJ2-5	CASGLGQSPETQYF
TRBV7-2	TRBJ2-1	CASSFGQLQQFF
TRBV19	TRBJ2-7	CASTRTGNYEQYF
TRBV5-4	TRBJ2-1	CASSLGSGRSSYNEQFF
TRBV27	TRBJ2-1	CASRKTSNSYNEQFF
TRBV5-6	TRBJ1-5	CASSLGRGYTQPQHF
TRBV6-5	TRBJ1-1	CASSYSKQLNTEAFF
TRBV30	TRBJ2-5	CALRPGGETQYF
TRBV5-4	TRBJ2-5	CASSLRTSGEETQYF
TRBV7-2	TRBJ1-1	CASSLVQGNTEAFF
TRBV19	TRBJ1-4	CASTEFRDTEKLFF
TRBV18	TRBJ1-4	CASSRGEGEKLFF
TRBV7-9	TRBJ1-2	CASSRTGGDGRYGYTF
TRBV29-1	TRBJ2-3	CTIQPAGTDTQYF
TRBV2	TRBJ2-3	CASSGAGGSGGTDTQYF
TRBV21-1	TRBJ2-1	CASSKVSLAEGNEQFF
TRBV2	TRBJ2-1	CASSRTAGGGNEQFF
TRBV5-1	TRBJ2-1	CASSRGGAEEYNEQFF
TRBV6-1	TRBJ1-4	CASSAGLANEKLFF
TRBV13	TRBJ1-2	CASSSTGQGIERGYTF
TRBV7-3	TRBJ1-1	CASNQPGDTEAFF
TRBV10-3	TRBJ2-2	CAIRPQGRATGELFF
TRBV2	TRBJ1-3	CASRGQGGNTIYF
TRBV6-5	TRBJ1-2	CASSPRQGGNYGYTF
TRBV19	TRBJ2-1	CASEDRGNLLYNEQFF
TRBV10-3	TRBJ1-1	CAISEATGSGAFF
TRBV28	TRBJ1-2	CASSSTGINYGYTF
TRBV4-1	TRBJ2-7	CASSQDLVATSYEQYF
TRBV10-3	TRBJ2-2	CAISESRMAGELFF
TRBV5-1	TRBJ1-1	CASSRDSLDTEAFF
TRBV7-2	TRBJ2-5	CASSSASEGLGETQYF
TRBV18	TRBJ1-1	CASSHGQGSPEAFF
TRBV18	TRBJ1-5	CASSADRGNQPQHF
TRBV10-2	TRBJ2-3	CATSGLASTDTQYF
TRBV9	TRBJ2-7	CASSSQEGLALYEQYF
TRBV28	TRBJ2-7	CASTRTSGFLYEQYF
TRBV6-7	TRBJ1-2	CASSRQTQGNYGYTF
TRBV2	TRBJ2-2	CASSGQGRNTGELFF
TRBV18	TRBJ1-5	CASSPPADRGSLPQHF
TRBV11-2	TRBJ2-7	CASSPSPGQGLLEQYF
TRBV10-3	TRBJ2-1	CAISPPGLALDNEQFF
TRBV6-5	TRBJ2-2	CASRRTSGSPGELFF
TRBV2	TRBJ2-1	CASRNRGPYNEQFF
TRBV2	TRBJ2-2	CASSGDRGLGELFF
TRBV10-2	TRBJ1-3	CASSRDRGYGNTIYF
TRBV27	TRBJ2-7	CASSFGQSLYEQYF
TRBV18	TRBJ1-4	CASSTLRQSNEKLFF
TRBV5-1	TRBJ2-2	CASSFRTTIGGELFF